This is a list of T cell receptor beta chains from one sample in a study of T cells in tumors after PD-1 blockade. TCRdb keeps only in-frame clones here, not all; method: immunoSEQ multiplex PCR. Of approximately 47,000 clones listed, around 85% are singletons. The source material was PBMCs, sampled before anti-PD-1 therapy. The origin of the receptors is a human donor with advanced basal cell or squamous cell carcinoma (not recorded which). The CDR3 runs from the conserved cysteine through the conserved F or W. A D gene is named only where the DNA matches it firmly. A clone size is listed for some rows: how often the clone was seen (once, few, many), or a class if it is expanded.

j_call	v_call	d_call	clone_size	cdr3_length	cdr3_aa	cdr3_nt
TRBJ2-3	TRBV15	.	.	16	CATSREARRGTDTQYF	TGTGCCACCAGCAGAGAGGCACGACGAGGCACAGATACGCAGTATTTT
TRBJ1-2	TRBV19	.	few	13	CASSMAQASGYTF	TGTGCCAGTAGTATGGCACAGGCCTCGGGCTACACCTTC
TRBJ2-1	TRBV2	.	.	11	CASSTRGEQFF	TGTGCCAGCAGTACCCGAGGGGAGCAGTTCTTC
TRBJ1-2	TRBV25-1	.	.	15	CASSDLTTSAFGYTF	TGTGCCAGCAGTGACCTCACCACAAGCGCCTTTGGCTACACCTTC
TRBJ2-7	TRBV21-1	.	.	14	CASVTGTSRYEQYF	TGTGCCAGCGTTACCGGGACTAGCAGGTACGAGCAGTACTTC
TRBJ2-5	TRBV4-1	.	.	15	CASSQGGGQVETQYF	TGCGCCAGCAGCCAAGGAGGGGGGCAGGTGGAGACCCAGTACTTC
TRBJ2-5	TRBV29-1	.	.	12	CSGGPTAETQYF	TGCAGCGGCGGCCCGACCGCGGAGACCCAGTACTTC
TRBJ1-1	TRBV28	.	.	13	CASRDTEITEAFF	TGTGCCAGCAGGGACACGGAGATTACTGAAGCTTTCTTT
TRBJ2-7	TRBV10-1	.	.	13	CASSGTGSYEQYF	TGCGCCAGCAGTGGTACAGGGTCCTACGAGCAGTACTTC
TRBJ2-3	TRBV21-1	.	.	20	CASSKAGPSGNPNSTDTQYF	TGTGCCAGCAGCAAAGCGGGTCCTAGCGGTAACCCAAATAGCACAGATACGCAGTATTTT
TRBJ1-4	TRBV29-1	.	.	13	CSVLGRTNEKLFF	TGCAGCGTCCTGGGCAGGACTAATGAAAAACTGTTTTTT
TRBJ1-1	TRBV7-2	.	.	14	CASSLVPGSTEAFF	TGTGCCAGCAGCTTAGTTCCAGGGAGCACTGAAGCTTTCTTT
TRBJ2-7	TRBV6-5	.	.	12	CASSSGIHEQYF	TGTGCCAGCAGTTCTGGTATCCACGAGCAGTACTTC
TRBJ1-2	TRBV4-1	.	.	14	CASSQGSRSGGYTF	TGCGCCAGCAGCCAAGGCTCGAGGAGTGGTGGCTACACCTTC
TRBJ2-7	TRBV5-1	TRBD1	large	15	CASSFRTGRGYEQYF	TGCGCCAGCAGCTTTAGGACAGGGAGAGGCTACGAGCAGTACTTC
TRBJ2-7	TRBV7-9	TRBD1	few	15	CASSRLGDSTYEQYF	TGTGCCAGCAGCCGTCTAGGGGACAGTACCTACGAGCAGTACTTC
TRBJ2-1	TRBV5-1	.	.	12	CASTSSGSEQFF	TGCGCCAGTACGTCCTCGGGGAGTGAGCAGTTCTTC
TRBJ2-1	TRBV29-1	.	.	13	CSVQGLTYNEQFF	TGCAGCGTTCAGGGACTGACCTACAATGAGCAGTTCTTC
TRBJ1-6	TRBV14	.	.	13	CASSQDPGSPLHF	TGTGCCAGCAGCCAAGACCCAGGTTCACCCCTCCACTTT
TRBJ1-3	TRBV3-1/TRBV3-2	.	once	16	CASSQDYKGPGNTIYF	TGTGCCAGCAGCCAAGATTATAAGGGCCCTGGAAACACCATATATTTT
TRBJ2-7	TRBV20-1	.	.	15	CSASSGWGVGYEQYF	TGCAGTGCTAGTTCGGGTTGGGGGGTAGGCTACGAGCAGTACTTC
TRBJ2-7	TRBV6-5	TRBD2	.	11	CAAGLAREQYF	TGTGCCGCGGGACTAGCGCGGGAGCAGTACTTC
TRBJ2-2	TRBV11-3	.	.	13	CASSNPGSGELFF	TGTGCCAGCAGCAACCCGGGGTCCGGGGAGCTGTTTTTT
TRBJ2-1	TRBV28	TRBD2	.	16	CASSPSGAGAPNEQFF	TGTGCCAGCAGTCCTAGTGGAGCGGGAGCCCCCAATGAGCAGTTCTTC
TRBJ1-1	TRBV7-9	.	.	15	CASSYWTTRNTEAFF	TGTGCCAGCAGCTACTGGACCACGAGGAACACTGAAGCTTTCTTT
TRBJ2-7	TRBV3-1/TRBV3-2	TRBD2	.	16	CASSQDPAGATYEQYF	TGTGCCAGCAGCCAAGATCCAGCGGGAGCCACCTACGAGCAGTACTTC
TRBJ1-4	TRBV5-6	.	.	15	CASSAEGSSGEKLFF	TGTGCCAGCAGCGCGGAGGGCTCTTCGGGTGAAAAACTGTTTTTT
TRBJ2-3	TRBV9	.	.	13	CASSRGHTDTQYF	TGTGCCAGCAGTCGGGGGCACACAGATACGCAGTATTTT
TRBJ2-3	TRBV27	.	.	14	CASSSPLIGDTQYF	TGTGCCAGCAGCTCCCCCCTGATCGGAGATACGCAGTATTTT
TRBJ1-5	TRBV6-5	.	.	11	CASGQNQPQHF	TGTGCCTCAGGGCAGAATCAGCCCCAGCATTTT
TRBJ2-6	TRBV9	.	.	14	CASTSSSGANVLTF	TGTGCCAGCACCAGCAGCTCTGGGGCCAACGTCCTGACTTTC
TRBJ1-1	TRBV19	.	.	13	CASSKESGTEAFF	TGTGCCAGTAGTAAAGAAAGCGGCACTGAAGCTTTCTTT
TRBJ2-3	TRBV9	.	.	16	CASSVEAAASTDTQYF	TGTGCCAGCAGCGTAGAGGCCGCGGCAAGCACAGATACGCAGTATTTT
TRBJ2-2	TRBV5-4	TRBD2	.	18	CASSSGGQAGGPTGELFF	TGTGCCAGCAGCTCTGGGGGACAAGCGGGGGGGCCCACCGGGGAGCTGTTTTTT
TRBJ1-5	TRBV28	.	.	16	CASSRLTDYSNQPQHF	TGTGCCAGCAGCCGCCTGACAGATTATAGCAATCAGCCCCAGCATTTT
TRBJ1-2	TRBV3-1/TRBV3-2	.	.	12	CASSQGTIGYTF	TGTGCCAGCAGCCAAGGGACGATCGGCTACACCTTC
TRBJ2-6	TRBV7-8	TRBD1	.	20	CASSPRRTGRVGSGANVLTF	TGTGCCAGCAGCCCCCGGCGGACAGGACGAGTAGGGTCTGGGGCCAACGTCCTGACTTTC